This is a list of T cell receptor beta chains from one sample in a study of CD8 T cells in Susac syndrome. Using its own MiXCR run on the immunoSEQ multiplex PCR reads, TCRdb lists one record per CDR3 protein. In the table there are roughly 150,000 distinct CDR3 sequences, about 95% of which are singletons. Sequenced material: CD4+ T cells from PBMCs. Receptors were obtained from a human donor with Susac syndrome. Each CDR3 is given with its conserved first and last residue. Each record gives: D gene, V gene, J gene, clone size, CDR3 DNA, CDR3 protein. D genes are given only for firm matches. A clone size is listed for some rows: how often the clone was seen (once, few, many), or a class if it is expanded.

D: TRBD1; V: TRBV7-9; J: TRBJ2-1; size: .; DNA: TGTGCCAGCAGCTTGCTACGGGACAGGGACTCCTTC; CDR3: CASSLLRDRDSF
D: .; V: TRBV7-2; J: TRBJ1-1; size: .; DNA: TGTGCCAGCAGCCGTAACAGGGTCTACACTGAAGCTTTCTTT; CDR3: CASSRNRVYTEAFF
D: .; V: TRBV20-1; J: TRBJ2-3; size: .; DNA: TGCAGTGCTAGACCCATAGGCACAGATACGCAGTATTTT; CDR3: CSARPIGTDTQYF
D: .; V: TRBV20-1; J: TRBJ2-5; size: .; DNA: TGCAGTGCCCTCGCCGGGGTTTGGGAGACCCAGTACTTC; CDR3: CSALAGVWETQYF
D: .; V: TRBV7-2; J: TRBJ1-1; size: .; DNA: TGTGCCAGCAGTGCCGAGGTGAGAAACACTGAAGCTTTCTTT; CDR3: CASSAEVRNTEAFF
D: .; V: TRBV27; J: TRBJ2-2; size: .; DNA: TGTGCCAGCAGTTTAGGCAGAGACACCGGGGAGCTGTTTTTT; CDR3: CASSLGRDTGELFF
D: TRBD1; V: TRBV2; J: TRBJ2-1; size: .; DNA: TGTGCCAGCACCGGGACAGGGGCCTACGGCGAGCAGTTCTTC; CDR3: CASTGTGAYGEQFF
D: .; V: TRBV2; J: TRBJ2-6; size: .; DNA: TGTGCCAGCAGGTCAGGCGACTCTGGGGCCAACGTCCTGACTTTC; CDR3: CASRSGDSGANVLTF
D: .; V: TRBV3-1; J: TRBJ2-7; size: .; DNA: TGTGCCAGCAGCCAAGATCCAGTCTCCTACGAGCAGTACTTC; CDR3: CASSQDPVSYEQYF
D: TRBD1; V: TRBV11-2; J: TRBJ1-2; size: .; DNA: TGTGCCAGCAGCCCAGGGGGAGGTAGTACAGGCTACACCTTC; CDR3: CASSPGGGSTGYTF
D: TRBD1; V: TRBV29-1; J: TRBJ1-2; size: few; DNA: TGCAGCGCCCGACAGGGGGATGGCTACACCTTC; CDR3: CSARQGDGYTF
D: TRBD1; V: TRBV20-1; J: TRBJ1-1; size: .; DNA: TGCAGTGCCCATATGACAGGGGGCAGGGGTGAAGCTTTCTTT; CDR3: CSAHMTGGRGEAFF
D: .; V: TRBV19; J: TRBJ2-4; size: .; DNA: TGTGCCAGTAGGGCTTCGGGGGACATTCAGTACTTC; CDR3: CASRASGDIQYF
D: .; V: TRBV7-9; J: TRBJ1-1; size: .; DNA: TGTGCCAGCAGCTTAGAGGTCGGGGAAGCTTTCTTT; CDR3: CASSLEVGEAFF
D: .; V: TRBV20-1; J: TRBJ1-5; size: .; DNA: TGCAGTGCTAGATCAGGGCCTGATCAGCCCCAGCATTTT; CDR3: CSARSGPDQPQHF
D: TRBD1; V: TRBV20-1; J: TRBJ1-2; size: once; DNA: TGCAGTGCTGGACCGGGACAGGCCCACTATGGCTACACCTTC; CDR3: CSAGPGQAHYGYTF
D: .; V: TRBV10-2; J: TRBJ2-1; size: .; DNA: TGCGCCAGCCAGGGGCTTACCTTCGGAAATGAGCAGTTCTTC; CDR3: CASQGLTFGNEQFF
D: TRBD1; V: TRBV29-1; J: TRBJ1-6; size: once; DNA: TGCAGCGTTGCTAGGGACAGGGAAGGGTCACCCCTCCACTTT; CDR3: CSVARDREGSPLHF
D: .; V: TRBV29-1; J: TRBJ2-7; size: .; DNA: TGCAGCGTTGGCCTCAGGGGTTCCTACGAGCAGTACTTC; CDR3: CSVGLRGSYEQYF